The next 29 T cell receptor beta chains were all read from a single sample in a study of T cells in Graves' hyperthyroidism and ophthalmopathy. It was RNA transcripts that yielded the amplified TCR beta CDR3 regions. The HTBI primer set was used in a first-round RT-PCR of the TCR CDR3. One entry per CDR3 protein, called by TCRdb with MiXCR from the multiplex PCR reads. Among hundreds of thousands of distinct CDR3 sequences listed, approximately 14% were seen once. The sequenced sample consisted of blood. These receptors were taken from a man aged 18 to 30 with Graves' ophthalmopathy.

This clonotype showed up many times. The chain has TRBV11-3 and TRBJ1-2; D gene uncertain. CDR1 SGHNT and CDR2 YENEEA come from the germline V gene. V was clipped by 5 bases and J by 5 bases, with 9 bases between them. This CDR3 is 12 amino acids long. CDR3 protein: CASSRTEYGYTF. The CDR3 DNA sequence: TGTGCCAGCAGCCGGACCGAGTATGGCTACACCTTC.

Many counts were recorded for this clonotype. The genes are TRBV3-1 and TRBJ1-3; D remains ambiguous. This CDR3 is built from 14 residues. The V gene's germline CDR1 is LGHDT and CDR2 YNNKEL (reference sequence). Trimming left V 4 bases short and J 0 bases short, with 7 bases between. Here the CDR3 DNA reads TGTGCCAGCAGCCGAAGTATCTCTGGAAACACCATATATTTT. Protein product: CASSRSISGNTIYF.

This clonotype has a handful of counts. The V gene is TRBV6-1, the J gene TRBJ1-4; weak D call: TRBD1 (5 bases). V was trimmed by 4 bases and J by 5 bases, leaving 11 bases between them. Germline V gene lookup returns CDR1 MNHNS and CDR2 SASEGT. This CDR3 has 14 residues. The CDR3 loop is CASSGRGGNEKLFF. CDR3 DNA sequence: TGTGCCAGCAGTGGAAGGGGCGGGAATGAAAAACTGTTTTTT.

This clonotype has ten or more counts. This chain joins TRBV5-1 and TRBJ1-2; D unclear. The germline V gene encodes CDR1 SGHRS and CDR2 YFSETQ. The CDR3 is 12 residues long. Trimming cost V 5 bases and J 6 bases, with 11 bases left between them. CDR3 residues: CASRTLANGYTF. The CDR3 bases are TGCGCCAGCAGAACCCTGGCGAATGGCTACACCTTC. Full variable domain (remainder filled in from reference TRBV5-1 and TRBJ1-2): KAGVTQTPRYLIKTRGQQVTLSCSPISGHRSVSWYQQTPGQGLQFLFEYFSETQRNKGNFPGRFSGRQFSNSRSEMNVSTLELGDSALYLCASRTLANGYTFGSGTRLTVV.

This clonotype was observed many times. The chain links TRBV20-1 to TRBJ2-3, with 9 bases lining up with TRBD2. The germline V gene encodes CDR1 DFQATT and CDR2 SNEGSKA (reference sequence). The ends lost 1 base at V and 1 base at J; junction bases unmatched: 9. The CDR3 length is 17 residues. CDR3: CSARAPLGGGGTDTQYF. DNA for the CDR3: TGCAGTGCTAGAGCCCCCTTGGGCGGGGGGGGCACAGATACGCAGTATTTT.

This clonotype was counted ten times or more. The V call is TRBV3-1, the J call TRBJ2-4, with a tentative D call TRBD1 (6 bases). The V gene lost 3 bases and the J gene lost 0 bases, with 6 bases spanning the gap. Germline CDR1 is LGHDT and CDR2 is YNNKEL (reference sequence). This CDR3 has 14 residues. Here the CDR3 reads CASSHRGAKNIQYF. CDR3 coding DNA: TGTGCCAGCAGCCACAGGGGAGCCAAAAACATTCAGTACTTC.

V usage is TRBV12-3 or TRBV12-4 and J usage is TRBJ2-1; 13 nucleotides agree with TRBD2. The CDR3 has 17 residues. Trimming at V came to 4 bases and at J to 2 bases, leaving 5 bases not matched to a gene. The CDR3 nucleotides are TGTGCCAGCAGTTCCCCGGGACTAGCGGGACCCTACAATGAGCAGTTCTTC. It translates to CASSSPGLAGPYNEQFF.

This clonotype was counted many times. The CDR3 spells CASSSGTVPEKLFF. CDR3 DNA sequence: TGTGCCAGCAGCTCCGGGACAGTCCCTGAAAAACTGTTTTTT. The chain has TRBV5-5 and TRBJ1-4, with TRBD1 identical over 7 bases. The V gene's germline CDR1 is SGHKS and CDR2 YYEKEE (reference sequence). The CDR3 consists of 14 residues. With 3 bases clipped from V and 7 bases from J, the junction kept 6 bases outside the gene matches.

This chain's CDR3 is CASSVTLAGGPYEQYF. CDR3 DNA sequence: TGTGCCAGCAGCGTAACCCTAGCGGGAGGGCCCTACGAGCAGTACTTC. The chain recombines TRBV9 with TRBJ2-7; TRBD2 agrees at 12 bases. Germline V gene sequence: CDR1 SGDLS, CDR2 YYNGEE. This CDR3 has 16 amino acids. V was pared by 1 base and J by 2 bases, with 4 bases of the junction left unmatched. Based on the CDR3 plus reference TRBV9 and TRBJ2-7, the full variable domain is DSGVTQTPKHLITATGQRVTLRCSPRSGDLSVYWYQQSLDQGLQFLIQYYNGEERAKGNILERFSAQQFPDLHSELNLSSLELGDSALYFCASSVTLAGGPYEQYFGPGTRLTVT.

This clonotype was counted many times. This sequence joins TRBV28 and TRBJ2-7; D gene unclear. Germline loops: CDR1 MDHEN, CDR2 SYDVKM. The ends were cut back, 6 bases at V and 6 bases at J, with 12 bases in the middle. CDR3 length: 12 amino acids. Here the CDR3 reads CASSVGACEQYF. CDR3 nucleotide sequence: TGTGCCAGCAGCGTGGGTGCCTGCGAGCAGTACTTC.

This clonotype has a count of ten or more. This chain links TRBV10-3 with TRBJ2-5; D is possibly TRBD1 (6 bases). Germline values: CDR1 ENHRY, CDR2 SYGVKD. The CDR3 loop spans 14 amino acids. V was pared by 2 bases and J by 2 bases, with 9 bases between. The CDR3: CAISEDRQQETQYF. The DNA of the CDR3 is TGTGCCATCAGTGAGGACAGGCAACAAGAGACCCAGTACTTC.

For this clonotype: This may be a read error: a much more frequent sequence differs by one nucleotide. This chain links TRBV7-9 with TRBJ2-5; D ambiguous. The germline V gene encodes CDR1 SEHNR and CDR2 FQNEAQ (reference sequence). V lost 1 base and J 1 base, leaving 16 bases between the germline ends. The CDR3 extends over 17 amino acids. Here the CDR3 DNA reads TGTGCCAGCAGCTTAGGCTGGAGAACAGACGGCCAAGAGACCCAGTACTTC. Translation: CASSLGWRTDGQETQYF.

The chain recombines TRBV5-5 with TRBJ2-7; 9 bases align to TRBD1. The CDR3 loop spans 14 amino acids. J gave up 2 bases and V 3 bases, and 3 bases lay outside the gene matches. The germline gives CDR1 SGHKS, CDR2 YYEKEE (reference sequence). The CDR3 DNA reads as TGTGCCAGCAGCTCAGACAGGGGGACCTACGAGCAGTACTTC. Its translation: CASSSDRGTYEQYF.

This clonotype was observed a few times. V is TRBV4-2 and J is TRBJ1-1; D is uncertain. The CDR3 extends over 15 amino acids. Per germline, CDR1 LGHNA and CDR2 YNFKEQ. Trimming left V 0 bases short and J 2 bases short, with 10 bases between. The CDR3 DNA follows: TGTGCCAGCAGCCAAGATCAGTTCGGTAACACTGAAGCTTTCTTT. Translating gives CASSQDQFGNTEAFF.

This clonotype was detected a few times. The chain combines TRBV7-9 with TRBJ2-7; the match to TRBD2 covers 11 bases. V was pared by 5 bases and J by 0 bases, with 6 bases of the junction left unmatched. Germline-derived CDR1 and CDR2 are SEHNR and FQNEAQ (reference sequence). The CDR3 has 16 amino acids. CDR3 residues: CASSRRLAGNSYEQYF. CDR3 DNA: TGTGCCAGCAGCCGGCGACTAGCGGGAAACTCCTACGAGCAGTACTTC.

This clonotype was counted between two and nine times. This rearrangement joins TRBV11-3 to TRBJ2-6; D is undetermined. Deletions cut 0 bases from V and 0 bases from J, with 15 bases between. Germline V gene data show CDR1 as SGHNT and CDR2 as YENEEA. CDR3 length equals 19 residues. CDR3 DNA sequence: TGTGCCAGCAGCTTAGAAACGTTAACTTGGGGCTCTGGGGCCAACGTCCTGACTTTC. Protein: CASSLETLTWGSGANVLTF.

The table lists this clonotype with many counts. This chain joins TRBV5-1 and TRBJ1-3, with unresolved D. V was cut by 0 bases and J by 3 bases, with 10 bases left in between. This CDR3 has 15 amino acids. Germline loops: CDR1 SGHRS, CDR2 YFSETQ. The CDR3 DNA reads as TGCGCCAGCAGCTTGGAACGTCTGGATGGAAACACCATATATTTT. This sequence encodes CASSLERLDGNTIYF.

V gene TRBV11-2 combines with J gene TRBJ2-1; 11 bases are shared with TRBD1. Germline V gene lookup returns CDR1 SGHAT and CDR2 FQNNGV. The CDR3 totals 17 residues. V lost 7 bases and J lost 9; bases outside the gene matches: 17. The DNA of the CDR3 is TGTGCCAGCACCTACGGGCGTAATCCCGGGACAGGGGGTGAGCAGTTCTTC. Residues: CASTYGRNPGTGGEQFF.

This chain uses TRBV20-1 with TRBJ1-6; possible D gene TRBD1, 5 bases. Trimming stripped 6 bases from V and 7 bases from J, with 13 bases between. The CDR3 loop spans 13 amino acids. Germline V gene lookup returns CDR1 DFQATT and CDR2 SNEGSKA (reference sequence). The CDR3: CSAKQELNSPLHF. CDR3 nucleotide sequence: TGCAGTGCGAAACAGGAATTAAATTCACCCCTCCACTTT.

The sample holds many counts of this clonotype. The chain uses TRBV18 and TRBJ1-5; tentative D call: TRBD1 (6 bases). Germline V gene data show CDR1 as KGHSH and CDR2 as LQKENI. This CDR3 has 12 residues. The germline V and J ends were trimmed by 5 bases and 6 bases, with 8 bases remaining between them. The CDR3 nucleotides read TGTGCCAGCTCAGAAGGGGGTCAGCCCCAGCATTTT. This translates into CASSEGGQPQHF.

This clonotype occurred many times. V and J are TRBV5-1 and TRBJ2-1, with 10 bases identical to TRBD2. There are 16 residues in the CDR3. The V segment lost 4 bases and the J segment 9 bases; nucleotides outside the gene matches: 13. Germline CDR1 SGHRS, CDR2 YFSETQ. The CDR3 sequence: CASSAQAGGPGSEQFF. The CDR3 nucleotides are TGCGCCAGCAGCGCCCAAGCGGGAGGGCCGGGGTCTGAGCAGTTCTTC.

This clonotype came up many times. The chain links TRBV20-1 to TRBJ2-7; unclear D gene. This CDR3 is 13 amino acids long. Looked up from germline, CDR1 is DFQATT and CDR2 is SNEGSKA (reference sequence). Trimming pared 2 bases from V and 0 bases from J, leaving 8 bases between. CDR3 in DNA: TGCAGTGCTAGAAGTTCGAGCTCCTACGAGCAGTACTTC. It translates to CSARSSSSYEQYF.

This clonotype was counted many times. The rearrangement joins TRBV7-2 to TRBJ2-2, with 12 bases matching TRBD2. This CDR3 has 14 residues. The trim removed 5 bases at V and 5 bases at J, leaving 0 bases unmatched. The germline gives CDR1 SGHTA, CDR2 FQGNSA. The CDR3 protein is CASSGLAGTGELFF. The CDR3 coding sequence is TGTGCCAGCAGCGGACTAGCGGGGACCGGGGAGCTGTTTTTT.

This clonotype was detected many times. The V call is TRBV5-1, the J call TRBJ1-1, with 10 bases fitting TRBD1. The germline V gene has CDR1 SGHRS and CDR2 YFSETQ. The CDR3 length is 16 residues. With 4 bases clipped from V and 1 base from J, the junction kept 7 bases outside the gene matches. CDR3 residues: CASSIRQGAENTEAFF. The CDR3 region has the DNA TGCGCCAGCAGCATTCGACAGGGGGCGGAGAACACTGAAGCTTTCTTT.

This clonotype was counted at least ten times. The V gene is TRBV7-9, the J gene TRBJ1-1; 8 bases match TRBD1. J was trimmed by 5 bases and V by 3 bases; bases with no gene match: 5. This CDR3 region has 14 residues. Germline CDR1 reads SEHNR; CDR2 reads FQNEAQ (reference sequence). CDR3 DNA: TGTGCCAGCAGCTTCGGACAGGGAAAGACTGAAGCTTTCTTT. Translating gives CASSFGQGKTEAFF.

The table lists this clonotype with many counts. The J gene is TRBJ2-7, the V gene TRBV2; possibly TRBD2 for D (5 bases). Per germline, CDR1 SNHLY and CDR2 FYNNEI. CDR3 length: 14 amino acids. V dropped 5 bases and J dropped 1 base, with 12 bases sitting between them. The CDR3 sequence: CASSPRGLSYEQYF. CDR3 DNA sequence: TGTGCCAGCAGTCCCCGCGGGCTTTCCTACGAGCAGTACTTC.

This clonotype has just a few counts. This chain connects TRBV12-3 or TRBV12-4 to TRBJ2-3; 12 bases agree with TRBD2. The CDR3 runs 18 residues. The junction had 7 bases not matched to a gene; V was cut back by 3 bases and J by 0 bases. The chain's CDR3 is CASSFALAGGPSTDTQYF. DNA for the CDR3: TGTGCCAGCAGTTTCGCTCTAGCGGGGGGGCCGAGCACAGATACGCAGTATTTT.

This clonotype showed up many times. The chain has TRBV6-1 and TRBJ2-2, with D unclear. Germline values: CDR1 MNHNS, CDR2 SASEGT. The CDR3 runs to 15 residues. Trimming took 3 bases from V and 0 from J, leaving 8 bases between them. CDR3 DNA: TGTGCCAGCAGTGACAGACCTACGAACACCGGGGAGCTGTTTTTT. This translates into CASSDRPTNTGELFF.

CDR3: CASSLVGSSVNIQYF. The DNA of the CDR3 is TGTGCCAGCAGCTTGGTGGGTAGTTCCGTCAACATTCAGTACTTC. V and J are TRBV5-4 and TRBJ2-4; D is uncertain. The CDR3 covers 15 residues. From germline, CDR1 is SGHNT and CDR2 YYREEE (reference sequence). With 0 bases removed from V and 7 bases from J, the gap between germline ends came to 14 bases. The full variable domain, completed using reference TRBV5-4 and TRBJ2-4, is ETGVTQSPTHLIKTRGQQVTLRCSSQSGHNTVSWYQQALGQGPQFIFQYYREEENGRGNFPPRFSGLQFPNYSSELNVNALELDDSALYLCASSLVGSSVNIQYFGAGTRLSVL.